This T cell receptor beta chain is drawn from a study of early T cells in non-severe SARS-CoV-2 infection. On the study more broadly: Bulk RNA from unsorted whole blood was sequenced; chains were unpaired.

Findings and limits, study-wide: Clonotype matching in VDJdb favored anti-spike CD8 responses and did not capture private and CD4 specificities.

Details on this clonotype: The antigen is unknown.

The CDR3 contains 13 residues. V lost 6 bases, J lost 6 bases, and 14 bases lay in between. The germline gives CDR1 MNHEY, CDR2 SVGAGI. Molecules of cDNA were individually given unique molecular identifiers that were attached to them. Each CDR3 protein is one row after TCRdb ran MiXCR on the 5' RACE reads. The sample holds tens of thousands of distinct CDR3 sequences, 8.7% seen once. This TCR was sampled from an adult who was a healthcare worker with PCR-confirmed SARS-CoV-2 infection or an uninfected control (not recorded which). The V and J genes are TRBV6-5 and TRBJ1-1, with a possible D match to TRBD1 (5 bases). The starting material was whole blood, obtained at baseline. The CDR3, as DNA: TGTGCCAGCAGCCCCTTGGGGGTACCTGAAGCTTTCTTT. Translated, it gives CASSPLGVPEAFF.